Listed here are 18 T cell receptor beta chains from one sample, sequenced in a study of shared T cell receptors in the human thymus. Libraries were prepared by immunoSEQ multiplex PCR; TCRdb keeps only in-frame clonotypes and omits some of them. The sample yields 700,000 or so clones, approximately 83% seen once. This same sample was also taken into another study, of human thymus T cells.

Sequenced sample: thymocytes. These receptors were taken from a girl under three years old with a congenital heart defect.

This clone was recorded once. The chain joins TRBV4-1 to TRBJ2-4, with D perhaps TRBD2 (6 bases). V dropped 0 bases and J dropped 0 bases, with 21 bases sitting between them. Germline loops: CDR1 MGHRA, CDR2 YSYEKL. This CDR3 has 20 amino acids. The CDR3 DNA reads as TGCGCCAGCAGCCAAGATTGGGCCGCTGGGGGGATCGGAGCCAAAAACATTCAGTACTTC. It specifies CASSQDWAAGGIGAKNIQYF.

The chain is built from TRBV5-5 and TRBJ1-1; 12 nucleotides agree with TRBD1. Germline V gives CDR1 SGHKS, CDR2 YYEKEE (reference sequence). The CDR3 is made up of 18 amino acids. V was clipped by 4 bases and J by 0 bases; unmatched bases: 10. This chain's CDR3 is CASSGPGTGGKVNTEAFF. The CDR3 region has the DNA TGTGCCAGCAGCGGTCCCGGGACAGGGGGCAAAGTGAACACTGAAGCTTTCTTT.

This clone was counted between two and nine times. V and J are TRBV5-1 and TRBJ1-5, with D maybe TRBD1 (5 bases). This CDR3 region has 19 residues. Looked up from germline, CDR1 is SGHRS and CDR2 is YFSETQ. The ends were cut back, 0 bases at V and 5 bases at J, with 24 bases in the middle. The CDR3 DNA is TGCGCCAGCAGCTTGGAAATCAGCCGGGGGAGGGTTCTAGATCAGCCCCAGCATTTT. Protein sequence: CASSLEISRGRVLDQPQHF.

The chain carries TRBV19 and TRBJ1-1; D gene unclear. The germline V gene has CDR1 LNHDA and CDR2 SQIVND (reference sequence). Trimming left V 3 bases short and J 4 bases short, with 18 bases between. CDR3 size: 16 residues. The CDR3 nucleotides are TGTGCCAGTAGTATTCGGACCAAACCGGAGGGCACTGAAGCTTTCTTT. Its protein product is CASSIRTKPEGTEAFF.

The chain carries TRBV7-3 and TRBJ1-6; TRBD1 is a possible D gene (5 bases). Germline lookup yields CDR1 SGHTA and CDR2 FQGTGA. CDR3 length: 16 amino acids. With 0 bases removed from V and 7 bases from J, the gap between germline ends came to 13 bases. CDR3 loop: CASSLTVSGGNSPLHF. In DNA, the CDR3 is TGTGCCAGCAGCTTAACTGTTTCGGGGGGGAATTCACCCCTCCACTTT.

The chain has TRBV2 and TRBJ1-2, with 8 bases aligning to TRBD1. Germline lookup yields CDR1 SNHLY and CDR2 FYNNEI. With 7 bases clipped from V and 3 bases from J, the junction kept 7 bases outside the gene matches. The length of the CDR3 is 14 residues. The CDR3 nucleotides are TGTGCCAGCACCATTACGGACAGGGACTATGGCTACACCTTC. Translated: CASTITDRDYGYTF.

The chain combines TRBV2 with TRBJ1-2; D uncertain. The CDR3 contains 16 residues. Germline V gene sequence: CDR1 SNHLY, CDR2 FYNNEI. The V gene lost 4 bases and the J gene lost 0 bases, with 15 bases spanning the gap. In DNA, the CDR3 is TGTGCCAGCAGTGTTTTGGCAGCTCTAGCTAACTATGGCTACACCTTC. Translation: CASSVLAALANYGYTF.

This clone was observed a few times. The gene calls are TRBV7-8 and TRBJ2-1; 9 bases are shared with TRBD2. The V segment lost 0 bases and the J segment 6 bases; nucleotides outside the gene matches: 15. Germline assignment: CDR1 SGHVS and CDR2 FQNEAQ. The CDR3 is 19 residues long. CDR3 nucleotide sequence: TGTGCCAGCAGCTTAGCTGGGACTAGCCCCAGAGGGCAGGGCAATGAGCAGTTCTTC. It is translated as CASSLAGTSPRGQGNEQFF.

This chain uses TRBV6-1 with TRBJ2-2; 9 bases fit TRBD1. Germline trimming cut 4 bases from V and 5 bases from J; bases unmatched to any gene: 8. In germline, CDR1 is MNHNS, CDR2 SASEGT. The CDR3 loop spans 16 amino acids. The CDR3, as DNA: TGTGCCAGCAGTGGGCCGGGACAGGGACGAACCGGGGAGCTGTTTTTT. It is translated as CASSGPGQGRTGELFF.

V usage is TRBV7-9 and J usage is TRBJ2-7, with D possibly TRBD2 on 6 matching bases. There are 16 residues in the CDR3. V was shortened by 2 bases and J by 3 bases, with 17 bases between the two germline ends. The V gene's germline CDR1 is SEHNR and CDR2 FQNEAQ (reference sequence). The CDR3 nucleotides read TGTGCCAGCAGCTTAACGCTTGGGGGGTCGGTCTACGAGCAGTACTTC. Protein: CASSLTLGGSVYEQYF.

This clone was observed a handful of times. The chain joins TRBV5-1 to TRBJ1-2, with TRBD1 identical over 7 bases. Trimming cost V 4 bases and J 2 bases; bases outside gene matches: 8. The CDR3 length is 15 residues. Germline assignment: CDR1 SGHRS and CDR2 YFSETQ. Here the CDR3 reads CASSPGQPGNYGYTF. The CDR3 DNA follows: TGCGCCAGCAGCCCGGGACAGCCGGGGAACTATGGCTACACCTTC. Drawing the rest from reference TRBV5-1 and TRBJ1-2, the complete variable domain is KAGVTQTPRYLIKTRGQQVTLSCSPISGHRSVSWYQQTPGQGLQFLFEYFSETQRNKGNFPGRFSGRQFSNSRSEMNVSTLELGDSALYLCASSPGQPGNYGYTFGSGTRLTVV.

The chain links TRBV7-8 to TRBJ1-6; 9 bases map to TRBD1. V was clipped by 4 bases and J by 7 bases; unmatched bases: 14. This CDR3 spans 18 amino acids. The germline CDR1 and CDR2 sequences are SGHVS and FQNEAQ. CDR3 DNA: TGTGCCAGCAGCTCGAAGATTCCCCGGGACAGGGAAAATTCACCCCTCCACTTT. The encoded protein is CASSSKIPRDRENSPLHF.

Here the CDR3 reads CASSKTARRLSGNTIYF. Here the CDR3 DNA reads TGTGCCAGCAGCAAGACCGCGAGGAGACTCTCTGGAAACACCATATATTTT. The chain employs TRBV9 and TRBJ1-3, with unresolved D. Germline-derived CDR1 and CDR2 are SGDLS and YYNGEE. The CDR3 length is 17 residues. The V end lost 4 bases, the J end lost 0 bases, and 17 bases lay between the germline ends. The complete variable domain, with remaining parts taken from reference TRBV9 and TRBJ1-3, reads DSGVTQTPKHLITATGQRVTLRCSPRSGDLSVYWYQQSLDQGLQFLIQYYNGEERAKGNILERFSAQQFPDLHSELNLSSLELGDSALYFCASSKTARRLSGNTIYFGEGSWLTVV.

The chain recombines TRBV5-6 with TRBJ2-5, with D hard to call. The better agreement between TRBJ2-7 and the DNA end casts doubt on the J call. CDR1 is SGHDT and CDR2 is YYEEEE in the germline V gene. The CDR3 has 14 amino acids. CDR3 in amino acids: CASSLVQAPYEQYF. The CDR3 nucleotides are TGTGCCAGCAGCTTGGTCCAGGCCCCCTACGAGCAGTACTTC.

The genes are TRBV6-5 and TRBJ1-2; no clear D gene. CDR3 length equals 15 residues. CDR1 is MNHEY, CDR2 SVGAGI, per germline. V was trimmed by 5 bases and J by 2 bases, leaving 15 bases between them. Here the CDR3 DNA reads TGTGCCAGCAGTGCGAGGGATAAGATAAACTATGGCTACACCTTC. The encoded protein is CASSARDKINYGYTF.

The CDR3 bases are TGTGCCAGCAGTACCGGGACAGACGACCTGATGAACACTGAAGCTTTCTTT. It specifies CASSTGTDDLMNTEAFF. The chain employs TRBV6-4 and TRBJ1-1; 7 positions agree with TRBD1. Trimming at V came to 5 bases and at J to 0 bases, leaving 12 bases not matched to a gene. This CDR3 is 17 amino acids long. Germline V gene lookup returns CDR1 MRHNA and CDR2 SNTAGT.

The chain links TRBV9 to TRBJ2-3; D perhaps matches TRBD2 (6 bases). The CDR3 runs 15 residues. Germline V CDR1 and CDR2: SGDLS, YYNGEE. Trimming removed 3 bases at V and 4 bases at J, with 15 bases between. CDR3 protein: CASSGRGAASDTQYF. The CDR3 DNA sequence: TGTGCCAGCAGCGGACGCGGGGCCGCCTCAGATACGCAGTATTTT.

V usage is TRBV7-2 and J usage is TRBJ2-1; possibly TRBD2 for D (5 bases). The germline gives CDR1 SGHTA, CDR2 FQGNSA. The CDR3 length is 15 residues. Trimming stripped 4 bases from V and 8 bases from J, with 18 bases between. The CDR3 protein is CASSYTKAVRDEQFF. The CDR3 DNA follows: TGTGCCAGCAGCTATACTAAAGCGGTGAGGGATGAGCAGTTCTTC.